This T cell receptor (beta chain) emerged from a study of blood T cell repertoires in COVID-19. This CDR3 has 14 residues. Trimming took 3 bases from V and 1 from J, leaving 8 bases between them. Germline CDR1 is SGDLS and CDR2 is YYNGEE. Produced via immunoSEQ multiplex PCR; TCRdb's table is partial and in-frame only. Here the sample spans roughly 99,000 clones, approximately 79% being singletons. Sequenced: peripheral blood. The TCR originated in an elderly woman with active or convalescent COVID-19. The chain carries TRBV9 and TRBJ2-1, with TRBD2 as a possible D gene (5 bases). The CDR3 region has the DNA TGTGCCAGCAGCGGTCGGGAATCCTACAATGAGCAGTTCTTC. It is translated as CASSGRESYNEQFF. The entire variable domain, with the rest obtained from reference TRBV9 and TRBJ2-1, is as follows: DSGVTQTPKHLITATGQRVTLRCSPRSGDLSVYWYQQSLDQGLQFLIQYYNGEERAKGNILERFSAQQFPDLHSELNLSSLELGDSALYFCASSGRESYNEQFFGPGTRLTVL.